What follows is one TCR beta chain and its context. This entry comes from a study of radiotherapy plus CTLA-4 blockade in lung cancer. This CDR3 spans 14 amino acids. Germline-derived CDR1 and CDR2 are MGHRA and YSYEKL. The ends lost 4 bases at V and 2 bases at J; junction bases unmatched: 2. The assay was immunoSEQ multiplex PCR, and TCRdb's table has in-frame clones only and misses some. The data contain tens of thousands of clones, 55% to 80% of them singletons. This chain joins TRBV4-1 and TRBJ1-2, with TRBD1 identical over 9 bases. The sample here was peripheral blood, taken from a patient treated with radiotherapy plus ipilimumab. This TCR was sampled from a human donor with non-small cell lung cancer who had stable disease on radiotherapy plus ipilimumab. CDR3 residues: CASSPGQGNYGYTF. CDR3 DNA sequence: TGCGCCAGCAGCCCCGGACAGGGGAACTATGGCTACACCTTC.